Presented here are 28 T cell receptor beta chains from one specimen sequenced in a study of CD8+CD57+ T cells in acquired aplastic anemia. Sequenced patients had shown CD8+CD57+ cell expansion by flow cytometry. TCR beta VDJ combinations and CDR3 sequences were profiled from genomic DNA. TCRdb itself ran the reads through MiXCR, one entry per CDR3 protein. The sample gives about 190,000 distinct CDR3 sequences, under 55% of which show up once; 9.7% is in the top ten. What was sequenced was sorted CD4+, CD8+, or CD8+CD57+ T cells (not recorded which) from PBMCs. These receptors were obtained from a human donor with aplastic anemia.

The chain carries TRBV7-3 and TRBJ2-7; the match to TRBD2 covers 10 bases. The closer fit of TRBJ2-1 to the DNA end suggests the J call may be wrong. The length of the CDR3 is 12 residues. The germline gives CDR1 SGHTA, CDR2 FQGTGA. In nucleotides, the CDR3 is TGTGCCAGCAGCCCGGGACTAGCGCCGCAGTTCTTC. Protein product: CASSPGLAPQFF.

This clonotype has a handful of counts. V usage is TRBV6-1 and J usage is TRBJ2-5; the D gene could be TRBD1 or TRBD2 (7 bases each). The V and J ends lost 6 bases and 10 bases respectively, with 39 bases between them. This CDR3 contains 20 residues. CDR1 and CDR2 from the germline V gene are MNHNS and SASEGT. This CDR3 reads CASSTGRLLWEGAKVGSQYF. DNA of the CDR3: TGTGCCAGCAGCACCGGCAGGCTCCTTTGGGAGGGGGCGAAGGTAGGGAGCCAGTACTTC.

This chain uses TRBV24-1 with TRBJ2-1, with TRBD2 identical over 9 bases. This CDR3 comprises 15 residues. The V gene end was trimmed by 2 bases and the J gene end by 6 bases; junction bases not matched to a gene: 4. Looked up from germline, CDR1 is KGHDR and CDR2 is SFDVKD. CDR3 bases: TGTGCCACCAGTGATTCTAGCGGGAAGTCCAATGAGCAGTTCTTC. Its protein product is CATSDSSGKSNEQFF.

This chain uses TRBV13 with TRBJ2-3; TRBD2 might be the D (6 bases). CDR1 and CDR2 from the germline V gene are PRHDT and FYEKMQ (reference sequence). CDR3 size: 17 residues. Between the trimmed V and J ends, which lost 2 bases and 1 base, there was a span of 16 bases. CDR3 region: CASSLSLPPGGTDTQYF. The CDR3 DNA is TGTGCCAGCAGCTTATCCTTACCTCCGGGGGGCACAGATACGCAGTATTTT. Using reference TRBV13 and TRBJ2-3 for the parts outside the CDR3, the full variable domain is AAGVIQSPRHLIKEKRETATLKCYPIPRHDTVYWYQQGPGQDPQFLISFYEKMQSDKGSIPDRFSAQQFSDYHSELNMSSLELGDSALYFCASSLSLPPGGTDTQYFGPGTRLTVL.

The rearrangement joins TRBV6-4 to TRBJ1-4; D perhaps matches TRBD1 (6 bases). This CDR3 has 13 amino acids. Germline V gene sequence: CDR1 MRHNA, CDR2 SNTAGT. V was trimmed by 5 bases and J by 6 bases, leaving 10 bases between them. The CDR3 loop reads CASSYREDEKLFF. CDR3 nucleotides: TGTGCCAGCAGTTACAGGGAGGATGAAAAACTGTTTTTT.

The CDR3 reads CASEGGGEQYF. In nucleotides, the CDR3 is TGTGCTAGTGAGGGAGGGGGTGAGCAGTACTTC. This sequence joins TRBV12-5 and TRBJ2-7; D may be TRBD2 (7 bases). The CDR3 is made up of 11 amino acids. Germline V lookup: CDR1 LGHNT, CDR2 FRNRAP. Trimming pared 7 bases from V and 7 bases from J, leaving 11 bases between. The variable domain in full, completed from reference TRBV12-5 and TRBJ2-7, reads DARVTQTPRHKVTEMGQEVTMRCQPILGHNTVFWYRQTMMQGLELLAYFRNRAPLDDSGMPKDRFSAEMPDATLATLKIQPSEPRDSAVYFCASEGGGEQYFGPGTRLTVT.

V is TRBV7-2 and J is TRBJ2-7; 7 bases match TRBD1. V lost 4 bases and J lost 7; bases outside the gene matches: 7. Germline V gene sequence: CDR1 SGHTA, CDR2 FQGNSA. CDR3 length: 13 amino acids. In nucleotides, the CDR3 is TGTGCCAGCAGCTGGACAGGCCTTCCTGAGCAGTACTTC. This encodes CASSWTGLPEQYF.

The rearrangement links TRBV11-2 to TRBJ1-2; D is ambiguous. Trimming pared 5 bases from V and 6 bases from J, leaving 13 bases between. Looked up from germline, CDR1 is SGHAT and CDR2 is FQNNGV. The CDR3 has 13 residues. DNA for the CDR3: TGTGCCAGCAGCGAGCCAAACCGGGATGGCTACACCTTC. It yields the protein CASSEPNRDGYTF.

This clonotype appeared many times. The rearrangement joins TRBV7-9 to TRBJ2-7; 10 bases line up with TRBD1. Trimming removed 2 bases from V and 4 bases from J; junction bases left unmatched: 5. This CDR3 spans 15 amino acids. Germline-derived CDR1 and CDR2 are SEHNR and FQNEAQ (reference sequence). In DNA form, the CDR3 reads TGTGCCAGCAGCTTACTTAGGGGACAGGGGTACGAGCAGTACTTC. Protein: CASSLLRGQGYEQYF.

This clonotype showed up many times. This chain connects TRBV5-1 to TRBJ1-2; tentative D call: TRBD1 (6 bases). Germline V gene sequence: CDR1 SGHRS, CDR2 YFSETQ. CDR3 length: 13 amino acids. Trimming removed 2 bases from V and 7 bases from J, with 12 bases in between. CDR3 sequence: CASSFTGKSGYTF. CDR3 DNA sequence: TGCGCCAGCAGCTTCACAGGGAAAAGTGGCTACACCTTC.

The rearrangement joins TRBV7-6 to TRBJ2-3, with unresolved D. The CDR3 runs 12 residues. Germline V CDR1 and CDR2: SGHVS, FNYEAQ. V was trimmed by 8 bases and J by 6 bases, leaving 12 bases between them. The CDR3 is CASGPSYDTQYF. The DNA for the CDR3 is TGTGCCAGCGGACCCTCTTACGATACGCAGTATTTT.

CDR3 loop: CASSQTAGANVLTF. CDR3 sequence (DNA): TGTGCCAGCAGCCAAACAGCTGGGGCCAACGTCCTGACTTTC. J is TRBJ2-6 and V is TRBV3-1; no reliable D call. CDR1 is LGHDT and CDR2 is YNNKEL in the germline V gene (reference sequence). The V end was cut by 2 bases, the J end by 2 bases, with 4 bases between. This CDR3 comprises 14 residues. Filled out from reference TRBV3-1 and TRBJ2-6, the complete variable domain reads DTAVSQTPKYLVTQMGNDKSIKCEQNLGHDTMYWYKQDSKKFLKIMFSYNNKELIINETVPNRFSPKSPDKAHLNLHINSLELGDSAVYFCASSQTAGANVLTFGAGSRLTVL.

The table lists this clonotype with a few counts. V gene TRBV29-1 combines with J gene TRBJ1-2; no firm D call. The CDR3 is 12 residues long. Germline-derived CDR1 and CDR2 are SQVTM and ANQGSEA. Trimming removed 6 bases from V and 3 bases from J, with 11 bases in between. The CDR3 sequence: CSVVRGDYGYTF. CDR3 nucleotide sequence: TGCAGCGTAGTGAGAGGTGACTATGGCTACACCTTC.

V and J are TRBV20-1 and TRBJ1-6; maybe TRBD1 (5 bases). Germline-derived CDR1 and CDR2 are DFQATT and SNEGSKA (reference sequence). The CDR3 spans 16 residues. Trimming took off 2 bases at V and 7 bases at J, with 18 bases between the two ends. CDR3 DNA: TGCAGTGCTAGACCAGCATCCCCGGGGGTGAATTCACCCCTCCACTTT. It encodes CSARPASPGVNSPLHF.

This clonotype was observed once. The V gene is TRBV24-1, the J gene TRBJ2-1; tentatively, D is TRBD2 (5 bases). Germline V gene lookup returns CDR1 KGHDR and CDR2 SFDVKD. CDR3 size: 15 residues. V lost 3 bases and J lost 10, with 18 bases in between. The CDR3 loop is CATSDPRLGGSEQFF. The CDR3 DNA reads TGTGCCACCAGTGATCCTCGACTCGGCGGGTCGGAGCAGTTCTTC.

The chain recombines TRBV5-4 with TRBJ1-1; 7 bases are shared with TRBD1. Germline lookup yields CDR1 SGHNT and CDR2 YYREEE (reference sequence). The CDR3 spans 15 residues. V gave up 4 bases and J gave up 3 bases; unmatched junction bases: 9. The CDR3 DNA sequence: TGTGCCAGCAGCCCTCGACAGGGCAGGGACACTGAAGCTTTCTTT. It yields the protein CASSPRQGRDTEAFF.

This clonotype has a handful of counts. The rearrangement links TRBV24-1 to TRBJ2-1; D is unclear. CDR1 is KGHDR, CDR2 SFDVKD, per germline. Trimming cost V 4 bases and J 5 bases, with 17 bases left between them. CDR3 length: 16 residues. CDR3: CATSDLSVRGNNEQFF. The CDR3 region has the DNA TGTGCCACCAGTGACCTCAGCGTGCGCGGCAACAATGAGCAGTTCTTC.

A note on this clonotype: A read error may explain this, as a much larger clone is one base away. V usage is TRBV6-1 and J usage is TRBJ2-7, with D unclear. The V and J ends lost 3 bases and 2 bases respectively, with 14 bases between them. CDR3 length: 15 residues. From germline, CDR1 is MNHNS and CDR2 SASEGT. The CDR3 reads CASSEQPVSPYEQYF. The DNA of the CDR3 is TGTGCCAGCAGTGAGCAGCCAGTCTCCCCCTACGAGCAGTACTTC.

The chain links TRBV6-5 to TRBJ2-3; 7 bases match TRBD2. This CDR3 spans 15 amino acids. In germline, CDR1 is MNHEY, CDR2 SVGAGI. V gave up 4 bases and J gave up 3 bases; unmatched junction bases: 7. The CDR3: CASSSAAGATDTQYF. In DNA form, the CDR3 reads TGTGCCAGCAGTTCTGCGGCGGGAGCGACAGATACGCAGTATTTT.

The table lists this clonotype with a count of one. Since the CDR3 does not end with the conserved phenylalanine or tryptophan, this likely comes from a read error. The DNA is omitted, as the CDR3 cannot be located on it reliably, and the CDR3 follows TCRdb's listing. J is TRBJ1-6 and V is TRBV20-1. The CDR3 is made up of 11 amino acids, end residues included. Germline V gives CDR1 DFQATT, CDR2 SNEGSKA (reference sequence). CDR3 sequence reads: CSARQESAQNY.

This chain uses TRBV7-8 with TRBJ2-3, with D possibly being TRBD2 (5 bases). The germline V gene has CDR1 SGHVS and CDR2 FQNEAQ. Trimming removed 2 bases at V and 3 bases at J, with 6 bases between. This CDR3 is built from 13 residues. The CDR3 DNA reads as TGTGCCAGCAGCTTAAGGGAGACAGATACGCAGTATTTT. It yields the protein CASSLRETDTQYF.

This rearrangement joins TRBV6-1 to TRBJ2-1; tentative D call: TRBD1 (5 bases). There are 15 residues in the CDR3. The germline V gene has CDR1 MNHNS and CDR2 SASEGT. Trimming shortened V by 6 bases and J by 0 bases, and 12 bases separated the two germline ends. The CDR3: CASSQSQGSYNEQFF. Written as DNA, the CDR3 is TGTGCCAGCAGCCAATCCCAGGGCTCCTACAATGAGCAGTTCTTC.

J is TRBJ2-7 and V is TRBV29-1, with 10 positions matching TRBD2. This CDR3 has 14 amino acids. J lost 4 bases, V lost 5 bases, and 8 bases had no gene match. Germline V gene data show CDR1 as SQVTM and CDR2 as ANQGSEA. The CDR3 loop is CSVWPGLAEYEQYF. The CDR3 DNA sequence: TGCAGCGTTTGGCCAGGACTAGCGGAATACGAGCAGTACTTC.

The chain uses TRBV29-1 and TRBJ1-2; D may be TRBD1 (6 bases). CDR1 is SQVTM, CDR2 ANQGSEA, per germline. V lost 7 bases and J 6 bases, leaving 15 bases between the germline ends. The CDR3 covers 12 residues. As DNA, the CDR3 is TGCAGCGGCTCGGACAGAGGGGATGGCTACACCTTC. It codes for CSGSDRGDGYTF. Based on the CDR3 plus reference TRBV29-1 and TRBJ1-2, the full variable domain is SAVISQKPSRDICQRGTSLTIQCQVDSQVTMMFWYRQQPGQSLTLIATANQGSEATYESGFVIDKFPISRPNLTFSTLTVSNMSPEDSSIYLCSGSDRGDGYTFGSGTRLTVV.

V gene TRBV10-3 combines with J gene TRBJ1-2; the D is unclear. The CDR3 is made up of 16 amino acids. The V gene's germline CDR1 is ENHRY and CDR2 SYGVKD. The V end lost 5 bases, the J end lost 4 bases, and 20 bases lay between the germline ends. The chain's CDR3 is CAISPALDGKVYGYTF. The DNA for the CDR3 is TGTGCCATCAGTCCGGCCCTGGACGGGAAAGTCTATGGCTACACCTTC.

Many counts were recorded for this clonotype. The chain links TRBV5-1 to TRBJ1-1; D possibly corresponds to TRBD1 (5 bases). Germline V gene lookup returns CDR1 SGHRS and CDR2 YFSETQ. The CDR3 extends over 15 amino acids. Trimming cost V 4 bases and J 4 bases, with 17 bases left between them. The CDR3 DNA reads as TGCGCCAGCAGCCGGACAAGGGCTTGGGGCACTGAAGCTTTCTTT. As protein: CASSRTRAWGTEAFF. Full variable domain (outside the CDR3, taken from reference TRBV5-1 and TRBJ1-1): KAGVTQTPRYLIKTRGQQVTLSCSPISGHRSVSWYQQTPGQGLQFLFEYFSETQRNKGNFPGRFSGRQFSNSRSEMNVSTLELGDSALYLCASSRTRAWGTEAFFGQGTRLTVV.

This chain connects TRBV6-4 to TRBJ2-5, with TRBD1 as a possible D gene (5 bases). The CDR3 length is 15 residues. Germline V gene sequence: CDR1 MRHNA, CDR2 SNTAGT. Trimming cost V 5 bases and J 0 bases, with 13 bases left between them. The DNA for the CDR3 is TGTGCCAGCAGTTTCAACAGGTTGTACCAAGAGACCCAGTACTTC. Residues: CASSFNRLYQETQYF.

This clonotype was observed many times. The chain combines TRBV2 with TRBJ1-5, with D hard to call. This CDR3 has 14 residues. CDR1 is SNHLY and CDR2 is FYNNEI in the germline V gene. Between the trimmed V and J ends, which lost 5 bases and 2 bases, there was a span of 10 bases. The CDR3 coding sequence is TGTGCCAGCAGTCAACATGGACGCAATCAGCCCCAGCATTTT. Its protein is CASSQHGRNQPQHF.